The 6 T cell receptor beta chains below were found in one sample sequenced in a study of identical twins. TCRdb re-analysed the 5' RACE reads in MiXCR, keeping a single row per CDR3 protein. The sample has 500,000 or so distinct CDR3 sequences, 13% to 15% seen once. These data are also associated with another study on yellow fever vaccine responses in identical twins.

Sequencing input: CD4+ T cells sorted from blood. The receptor set was obtained from a woman aged 18-29 years in good health.

This clonotype was counted only a few times. The chain links TRBV6-2 or TRBV6-3 to TRBJ2-7; maybe TRBD2 (5 bases). Germline CDR1 reads MNHEY; CDR2 reads SVGEGT. V lost 2 bases to trimming and J lost 2 bases, with 13 bases between them. The CDR3 is 15 residues long. The CDR3 spells CASSYGLAGTYEQYF. CDR3 DNA: TGTGCCAGCAGTTACGGCCTCGCGGGTACCTACGAGCAGTACTTC.

This clonotype has a count of ten or more. The rearrangement joins TRBV12-3 or TRBV12-4 to TRBJ1-2; weak D call: TRBD1 (6 bases). The CDR3 is 14 residues long. Trimming removed 6 bases from V and 4 bases from J, with 15 bases in between. CDR3 loop: CASSRGREFYGYTF. The CDR3 nucleotides read TGTGCCAGCAGCCGGGGGCGGGAGTTCTATGGCTACACCTTC.

This clonotype has only a few counts. This chain connects TRBV9 to TRBJ2-1; D gene ambiguous. This CDR3 is built from 18 residues. V was cut by 5 bases and J by 3 bases, with 24 bases left in between. Per the germline V gene, CDR1 is SGDLS and CDR2 is YYNGEE. The CDR3 sequence is CASSPGPLSSPLYNEQFF. The CDR3 DNA sequence: TGTGCCAGCAGTCCGGGTCCCCTCTCTTCCCCCCTCTACAATGAGCAGTTCTTC.

This clonotype turned up a few times. The chain couples TRBV30 to TRBJ2-4, with 7 bases lining up with TRBD1. CDR3 length: 13 residues. V dropped 0 bases and J dropped 9; count of bases not matched to a gene: 5. CDR1 and CDR2 (germline): GTSNPN, SVGIG (reference sequence). Here the CDR3 DNA reads TGTGCCTGGAGTGTACAGGGGTCGGTCATTCAGTACTTC. This translates into CAWSVQGSVIQYF.

This clonotype was picked up a small number of times. This chain connects TRBV6-2 or TRBV6-3 to TRBJ2-7, with TRBD2 as a possible D gene (5 bases). The CDR3 spans 15 residues. V lost 2 bases and J 4 bases, leaving 15 bases between the germline ends. Germline assignment: CDR1 MNHEY and CDR2 SVGEGT. The CDR3 loop reads CASSYTITGLYEQYF. CDR3 DNA sequence: TGTGCCAGCAGTTACACCATAACGGGGTTGTACGAGCAGTACTTC.

This clonotype occurred a few times. This sequence joins TRBV7-2 and TRBJ2-2, with TRBD2 as a possible D gene (5 bases). V lost 7 bases to trimming and J lost 0 bases, with 6 bases between them. The CDR3 spans 13 residues. Germline V CDR1 and CDR2: SGHTA, FQGNSA. The CDR3 bases are TGTGCCAGCAAGGGAGCGAACACCGGGGAGCTGTTTTTT. Amino acid sequence: CASKGANTGELFF.